Each of the 2 T cell receptor beta chains below was sequenced from the same sample in a study of T-cell memory formation after mild COVID-19. A single record per CDR3 protein comes from TCRdb applying MiXCR to the 5' RACE reads. Of more than 250,000 distinct CDR3 sequences in the sample, 16% are singletons; the top ten hold around 23%. Sample: PBMCs or a T cell subset sorted from them (not recorded which). Receptors originate from a man younger than 30 who had mild COVID-19 (a few samples of this study predate the infection). Cell type and time point are not known.

This clonotype was recorded many times. The chain uses TRBV27 and TRBJ2-7, with 7 positions matching TRBD2. The junction had 12 bases not matched to a gene; V was cut back by 8 bases and J by 2 bases. The CDR3 is made up of 15 amino acids. Germline V gene lookup returns CDR1 MNHEY and CDR2 SMNVEV (reference sequence). CDR3 sequence reads: CASSAGPAGTYEQYV. The CDR3 coding sequence is TGTGCCAGCTCGGCCGGGCCAGCGGGAACCTACGAGCAGTACGTC.

In this sample, this clonotype turned up a few times. This chain connects TRBV12-3 or TRBV12-4 to TRBJ2-3; 8 bases match TRBD2. The CDR3 runs 14 residues. The ends lost 4 bases at V and 10 bases at J; junction bases unmatched: 10. This chain's CDR3 is CASSSQRGWGAQYF. Here the CDR3 DNA reads TGTGCCAGCAGTTCCCAGCGGGGGTGGGGCGCGCAGTATTTT.